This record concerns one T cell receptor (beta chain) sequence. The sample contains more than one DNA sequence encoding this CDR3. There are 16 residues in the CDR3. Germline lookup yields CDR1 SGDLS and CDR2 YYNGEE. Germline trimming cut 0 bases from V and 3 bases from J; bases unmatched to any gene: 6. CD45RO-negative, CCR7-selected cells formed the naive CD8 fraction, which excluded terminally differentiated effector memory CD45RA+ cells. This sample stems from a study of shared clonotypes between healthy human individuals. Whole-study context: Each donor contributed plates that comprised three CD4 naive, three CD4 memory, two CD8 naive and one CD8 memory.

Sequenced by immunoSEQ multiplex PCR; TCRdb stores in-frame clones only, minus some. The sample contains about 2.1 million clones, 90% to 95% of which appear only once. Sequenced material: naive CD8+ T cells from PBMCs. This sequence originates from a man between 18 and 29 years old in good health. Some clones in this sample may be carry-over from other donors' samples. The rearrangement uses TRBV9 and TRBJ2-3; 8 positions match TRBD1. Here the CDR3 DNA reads TGTGCCAGCAGCGTAGCTGGCGGACAGGGAACAGATACGCAGTATTTT. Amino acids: CASSVAGGQGTDTQYF.